The rows below give T cell receptor beta chains drawn from one sample of a study of blood T cell repertoires in COVID-19. Clones were sequenced by immunoSEQ multiplex PCR, and TCRdb holds only the in-frame ones, with some missing. The data hold 270,000 or so clones, with about 80% observed a single time. Sequencing was done on a sample of PBMCs or T cells enriched from blood (not recorded which). These receptor sequences come from a man aged 50-59 years who had recovered from COVID-19. Each CDR3 is given with its conserved first and last residue. The order of the fields is CDR3 protein, J gene, V gene, clone size. Where a row states a size, it is once, few, many or the class of an expanded clone; other rows omit it.

CDR3aa: CASSFAGGSPEQFF; j_gene: TRBJ2-1; v_gene: TRBV7-9; abundance: .
CDR3aa: CASSQDAGGQDYTDTQYF; j_gene: TRBJ2-3; v_gene: TRBV4-2; abundance: .
CDR3aa: CATNEREGRGFPLHF; j_gene: TRBJ1-6; v_gene: TRBV19; abundance: .
CDR3aa: CASSQETGRTQPQHF; j_gene: TRBJ1-5; v_gene: TRBV4-1; abundance: few
CDR3aa: CSVRGTSGSYEQYF; j_gene: TRBJ2-7; v_gene: TRBV29-1; abundance: .
CDR3aa: CASSPGQGPGNTIYF; j_gene: TRBJ1-3; v_gene: TRBV11-3; abundance: few
CDR3aa: CASSPTSRGNGVNEKLFF; j_gene: TRBJ1-4; v_gene: TRBV18; abundance: .
CDR3aa: CASSVETGGNTIYF; j_gene: TRBJ1-3; v_gene: TRBV9; abundance: .
CDR3aa: CASSQGQGRQGYTF; j_gene: TRBJ1-2; v_gene: TRBV7-6; abundance: .
CDR3aa: CASSEEATSYEQYF; j_gene: TRBJ2-7; v_gene: TRBV25-1; abundance: few
CDR3aa: CASSQEGGKSPPDTQYF; j_gene: TRBJ2-3; v_gene: TRBV4-2; abundance: .
CDR3aa: CASSARTGGGNQPQHF; j_gene: TRBJ1-5; v_gene: TRBV7-9; abundance: .
CDR3aa: CASSFYPALHYSNQPQHF; j_gene: TRBJ1-5; v_gene: TRBV7-8; abundance: .
CDR3aa: CASSQQGYRNTIYF; j_gene: TRBJ1-3; v_gene: TRBV5-1; abundance: once
CDR3aa: CASSAQGAGTEAFF; j_gene: TRBJ1-1; v_gene: TRBV5-1; abundance: .
CDR3aa: CASSQEPTGAHSGNTIYF; j_gene: TRBJ1-3; v_gene: TRBV3-1/TRBV3-2; abundance: .
CDR3aa: CASSVGSGQGSPYGYTF; j_gene: TRBJ1-2; v_gene: TRBV9; abundance: .
CDR3aa: CASSWPPGETQYF; j_gene: TRBJ2-5; v_gene: TRBV2; abundance: .
CDR3aa: CAISESNWGAGGYTF; j_gene: TRBJ1-2; v_gene: TRBV10-3; abundance: .
CDR3aa: CASSRQGSGVKTQYF; j_gene: TRBJ2-5; v_gene: TRBV18; abundance: .
CDR3aa: CASSPSLASVHYTF; j_gene: TRBJ1-2; v_gene: TRBV25-1; abundance: .
CDR3aa: CSASRQGNEKLFF; j_gene: TRBJ1-4; v_gene: TRBV20-1; abundance: .
CDR3aa: CASSQDRVNYNEQFF; j_gene: TRBJ2-1; v_gene: TRBV3-1/TRBV3-2; abundance: .
CDR3aa: CASSPPSGGYGYTF; j_gene: TRBJ1-2; v_gene: TRBV18; abundance: .
CDR3aa: CASRATGIGDSPLHF; j_gene: TRBJ1-6; v_gene: TRBV6-5; abundance: .
CDR3aa: CATRGANYGYTF; j_gene: TRBJ1-2; v_gene: TRBV2; abundance: .
CDR3aa: CASRPTGWEETQYF; j_gene: TRBJ2-5; v_gene: TRBV6-5; abundance: .
CDR3aa: CASSIDTGLGNQPQHF; j_gene: TRBJ1-5; v_gene: TRBV19; abundance: .
CDR3aa: CASSPPGGNTEAFF; j_gene: TRBJ1-1; v_gene: TRBV28; abundance: .
CDR3aa: CASSPERTYHEQYF; j_gene: TRBJ2-7; v_gene: TRBV28; abundance: .
CDR3aa: CASSPWVTQATNTEAFF; j_gene: TRBJ1-1; v_gene: TRBV5-8; abundance: .
CDR3aa: CASSYGRVWEQYF; j_gene: TRBJ2-7; v_gene: TRBV6-5; abundance: .
CDR3aa: CASSTPGGEAFF; j_gene: TRBJ1-1; v_gene: TRBV28; abundance: .
CDR3aa: CASSGQGRGQFF; j_gene: TRBJ2-1; v_gene: TRBV28; abundance: .
CDR3aa: CASSRSGGIVYDTQYF; j_gene: TRBJ2-3; v_gene: TRBV11-1; abundance: .
CDR3aa: CASSLGQGRYEQYF; j_gene: TRBJ2-7; v_gene: TRBV5-4; abundance: .
CDR3aa: CASSAGGARGNTIYF; j_gene: TRBJ1-3; v_gene: TRBV5-1; abundance: .
CDR3aa: CASVASGYYNEQFF; j_gene: TRBJ2-1; v_gene: TRBV10-1; abundance: once
CDR3aa: CASSADSAPPYGYTF; j_gene: TRBJ1-2; v_gene: TRBV6-5; abundance: .
CDR3aa: CASSFLGLENTEAFF; j_gene: TRBJ1-1; v_gene: TRBV6-5; abundance: .
CDR3aa: CASSMEGGTVSIAQYF; j_gene: TRBJ2-7; v_gene: TRBV19; abundance: .
CDR3aa: CASRTSGRDEQFF; j_gene: TRBJ2-1; v_gene: TRBV19; abundance: .
CDR3aa: CASRVTSGYNEQFF; j_gene: TRBJ2-1; v_gene: TRBV11-2; abundance: .
CDR3aa: CAIIGVGGYTF; j_gene: TRBJ1-2; v_gene: TRBV10-3; abundance: .
CDR3aa: CASSQGQNSNQPQHF; j_gene: TRBJ1-5; v_gene: TRBV4-1; abundance: few
CDR3aa: CASSSNRVQPQHF; j_gene: TRBJ1-5; v_gene: TRBV7-9; abundance: once
CDR3aa: CASSLAGGSAKNIQYF; j_gene: TRBJ2-4; v_gene: TRBV5-6; abundance: .
CDR3aa: CASSYGQGLREAETQYF; j_gene: TRBJ2-5; v_gene: TRBV6-2/TRBV6-3; abundance: .
CDR3aa: CASSSDRENQPQHF; j_gene: TRBJ1-5; v_gene: TRBV7-8; abundance: few
CDR3aa: CASSLHGQGLGEQYF; j_gene: TRBJ2-7; v_gene: TRBV7-2; abundance: few
CDR3aa: CASSATSGGDNEQFF; j_gene: TRBJ2-1; v_gene: TRBV7-3; abundance: .
CDR3aa: CASSLAGIYNEQFF; j_gene: TRBJ2-1; v_gene: TRBV5-1; abundance: .
CDR3aa: CASIRGQDQPQHF; j_gene: TRBJ1-5; v_gene: TRBV28; abundance: .
CDR3aa: CASGGIAGGPYNEQFF; j_gene: TRBJ2-1; v_gene: TRBV10-2; abundance: .
CDR3aa: CASSALGQGAPYSYEQYF; j_gene: TRBJ2-7; v_gene: TRBV5-1; abundance: few
CDR3aa: CASSLAGANTGELFF; j_gene: TRBJ2-2; v_gene: TRBV5-4; abundance: few
CDR3aa: CASSVGTGVYEQYF; j_gene: TRBJ2-7; v_gene: TRBV19; abundance: .
CDR3aa: CASSTQGTGEQYF; j_gene: TRBJ2-7; v_gene: TRBV7-8; abundance: once
CDR3aa: CASSYGQGNNSPLHF; j_gene: TRBJ1-6; v_gene: TRBV6-5; abundance: .